Below are 2 T cell receptor beta chains sequenced from a single sample in a study of shared clonotypes between healthy human individuals. The assay was immunoSEQ multiplex PCR, and TCRdb's table has in-frame clones only and misses some. This table holds a few million clones, approximately 94% found once. Specimen: naive CD4+ T cells sorted from blood. Subset here: CD45RA+ positively selected. The receptors derive from a man younger than 30 in good health.

V usage is TRBV5-1 and J usage is TRBJ2-7, with D perhaps assigned TRBD1 or TRBD2 (5 bases each). The germline gives CDR1 SGHRS, CDR2 YFSETQ. The length of the CDR3 is 14 residues. The germline V and J ends were trimmed by 3 bases and 2 bases, with 12 bases remaining between them. CDR3 nucleotide sequence: TGCGCCAGCAGCTCCCAAGAGGGGACCTACGAGCAGTACTTC. Its protein product is CASSSQEGTYEQYF. The full variable domain, in which reference TRBV5-1 and TRBJ2-7 provide the parts outside the CDR3, is KAGVTQTPRYLIKTRGQQVTLSCSPISGHRSVSWYQQTPGQGLQFLFEYFSETQRNKGNFPGRFSGRQFSNSRSEMNVSTLELGDSALYLCASSSQEGTYEQYFGPGTRLTVT.

A remark on this clone: Other nucleotide sequences in the sample specify the same CDR3. This chain joins TRBV7-9 and TRBJ2-5, with 11 bases fitting TRBD1. There are 15 residues in the CDR3. The ends lost 5 bases at V and 5 bases at J; junction bases unmatched: 7. CDR1 is SEHNR, CDR2 FQNEAQ, per germline (reference sequence). DNA of the CDR3: TGTGCCAGCAGCCCTGGACAGGGGGCTTGGGAGACCCAGTACTTC. It specifies CASSPGQGAWETQYF.